This T cell receptor (beta chain) emerged from a study of beta chain features in type 1 diabetes. Every isolated RNA sample was fully reverse transcribed, so sequencing captured expressed TCRB transcripts. The table came from immunoSEQ multiplex PCR; TCRdb's copy has only in-frame clones and leaves some out. The sample carries 300,000 to 400,000 clones, 11% recorded once. The CDR3 has 14 amino acids. J lost 6 bases, V lost 1 base, and 3 bases had no gene match. Germline lookup yields CDR1 LNHDA and CDR2 SQIVND (reference sequence). This clone was observed a single time. Antigen unknown. Notes on the study in general: In comparison with healthy donors, patients had naive, central memory and Treg TCRB repertoires that appeared more similar.

The receptor comes from a woman in her 30s in good health. Material for sequencing was naive CD4+ T cells from blood. The rearrangement links TRBV19 to TRBJ2-7; 10 nucleotides line up with TRBD2. The CDR3 DNA reads TGTGCCAGTAGTATAGTAGCGGGAGGTTTCGAGCAGTACTTC. It yields the protein CASSIVAGGFEQYF.